Listed below are T cell receptor beta chains from one sample, sequenced in a study of PD-L1 blockade in urothelial cancer. The assay was immunoSEQ multiplex PCR, and TCRdb's table has in-frame clones only and misses some. In the table there are roughly 95,000 clones, more than 75% of which are singletons. The sample was PBMCs, taken around atezolizumab (anti-PD-L1) treatment. The receptors here all came from a man between 60 and 70 years old with urothelial cancer. Each CDR3 is given with its conserved first and last residue. The D gene is left open where the match is weak. Clone size is given for some rows only: seen once, a few or many times, or a class if the clone is expanded.

TRBJ1-4	TRBV18	15	.	.	CASSRPRGSDEKLFF	TGTGCCAGCTCACGGCCTCGAGGCAGTGATGAAAAACTGTTTTTT
TRBJ1-2	TRBV11-1	15	.	.	CASSLGGASAYGYTF	TGTGCCAGCAGCTTAGGAGGAGCCTCGGCCTATGGCTACACCTTC
TRBJ1-1	TRBV28	13	.	TRBD1	CASSLKGAPEAFF	TGTGCCAGCAGTTTAAAGGGGGCCCCTGAAGCTTTCTTT
TRBJ2-7	TRBV13	14	.	TRBD2	CASSPGLALNEQYF	TGTGCCAGCAGCCCGGGACTAGCGCTGAACGAGCAGTACTTC
TRBJ2-5	TRBV2	17	.	TRBD2	CASSGGLAGGYQETQYF	TGTGCCAGCAGTGGAGGACTAGCGGGGGGCTATCAAGAGACCCAGTACTTC
TRBJ1-1	TRBV4-1	14	.	.	CASSQVSQGTEAFF	TGCGCCAGCAGCCAAGTAAGCCAGGGGACTGAAGCTTTCTTT
TRBJ2-1	TRBV7-3	18	once	TRBD2	CASSLQALAGPFGYEQFF	TGTGCCAGCAGCCTACAGGCGCTAGCGGGCCCATTTGGTTATGAGCAGTTCTTC
TRBJ2-7	TRBV6-1	13	.	TRBD2	CASRLAGGGEQYF	TGTGCCAGCAGACTAGCGGGAGGGGGGGAGCAGTACTTC
TRBJ1-1	TRBV4-1	16	.	.	CASSQDPTGWGTEAFF	TGCGCCAGCAGCCAAGATCCGACAGGCTGGGGCACTGAAGCTTTCTTT
TRBJ2-1	TRBV15	15	.	TRBD1	CATSSGQGTSREQFF	TGTGCCACCAGCAGCGGACAGGGGACCTCAAGGGAGCAGTTCTTC
TRBJ1-1	TRBV30	13	few	.	CACQQGSNTEAFF	TGTGCCTGCCAACAGGGATCGAACACTGAAGCTTTCTTT
TRBJ2-7	TRBV6-5	15	.	TRBD2	CASSYSSGMNNEQYF	TGTGCCAGCAGTTACTCGAGCGGGATGAACAACGAGCAGTACTTC
TRBJ1-1	TRBV5-4	16	.	TRBD1	CASSYNRGQGNTEAFF	TGTGCCAGCAGCTATAACAGGGGACAGGGGAACACTGAAGCTTTCTTT
TRBJ1-5	TRBV5-1	15	.	.	CASSLDGVSNQPQHF	TGCGCCAGCAGCTTGGACGGGGTTAGCAATCAGCCCCAGCATTTT
TRBJ2-3	TRBV5-1	16	.	.	CASSLGSRLSTDTQYF	TGCGCCAGCAGCTTGGGTTCCAGGTTAAGCACAGATACGCAGTATTTT
TRBJ2-6	TRBV4-3	18	.	TRBD1	CASSQDAGGASGANVLTF	TGCGCCAGCAGCCAAGACGCAGGGGGTGCCTCTGGGGCCAACGTCCTGACTTTC
TRBJ2-7	TRBV13	20	once	TRBD2	CASSGPITGTSGHPAYEQYF	TGTGCCAGCAGCGGACCCATTACCGGGACTAGCGGGCACCCCGCCTACGAGCAGTACTTC
TRBJ2-1	TRBV6-1	15	.	.	CATRQAQLSYNEQFF	TGTGCCACAAGACAGGCCCAACTCTCCTACAATGAGCAGTTCTTC
TRBJ2-5	TRBV23-1	15	.	TRBD1	CASQGRTGSQETQYF	TGCGCCAGCCAGGGAAGGACAGGGAGCCAAGAGACCCAGTACTTC
TRBJ2-7	TRBV4-2	13	.	.	CASSLGVSYEQYF	TGTGCCAGCAGCTTAGGGGTTTCCTACGAGCAGTACTTC
TRBJ2-7	TRBV28	14	.	TRBD1	CASLSGTGDSEQYF	TGTGCCAGCCTCTCCGGGACAGGGGATAGCGAGCAGTACTTC
TRBJ1-5	TRBV5-6	13	many	.	CASSLSQNQPQHF	TGTGCCAGCAGCTTGAGTCAGAATCAGCCCCAGCATTTT
TRBJ2-7	TRBV11-2	15	.	TRBD2	CASSLDRTSGYEQYF	TGTGCCAGCAGCTTAGATCGGACTAGCGGCTACGAGCAGTACTTC
TRBJ1-5	TRBV27	12	.	.	CASSLFGQPQHF	TGTGCCAGCAGTTTATTCGGGCAGCCCCAGCATTTT
TRBJ1-6	TRBV9	14	.	.	CASSVGQEVSPLHF	TGTGCCAGCAGCGTAGGACAGGAGGTTTCACCCCTCCACTTT
TRBJ1-6	TRBV15	15	.	.	CATSIQGARDSPLHF	TGTGCCACCAGCATACAGGGCGCGCGAGATTCACCCCTCCACTTT
TRBJ2-1	TRBV7-2	15	.	TRBD2	CASSERGGRPNEQFF	TGTGCCAGCAGCGAGCGGGGGGGCCGTCCCAATGAGCAGTTCTTC
TRBJ2-7	TRBV7-8	22	.	TRBD2	CASSFPRGGASLVPSGKYEQYF	TGTGCCAGCAGCTTTCCCCGTGGGGGAGCGAGTCTGGTCCCGAGCGGGAAGTACGAGCAGTACTTC
TRBJ2-1	TRBV10-3	15	.	TRBD1	CAISDSGQSYNEQFF	TGTGCCATCAGTGATTCGGGACAGTCCTACAATGAGCAGTTCTTC
TRBJ1-2	TRBV10-3	15	.	TRBD1	CAISGDRGLSGGYTF	TGTGCCATCAGTGGGGACAGGGGGCTATCGGGGGGCTACACCTTC
TRBJ2-3	TRBV27	16	.	TRBD2	CASSSRVAGGTDTQYF	TGTGCCAGCAGTTCCCGGGTAGCGGGGGGCACAGATACGCAGTATTTT
TRBJ1-1	TRBV10-3	12	few	TRBD1	CAVAQGDTEAFF	TGTGCCGTCGCACAGGGGGACACTGAAGCTTTCTTT
TRBJ2-2	TRBV4-2	15	.	.	CASSLARDSTGELFF	TGTGCCAGCAGCCTAGCCCGGGACTCCACCGGGGAGCTGTTTTTT